This is a list of T cell receptor beta chains from one sample in a study of blood T cell repertoires in COVID-19. Sequenced by immunoSEQ multiplex PCR; TCRdb stores in-frame clones only, minus some. Among approximately 230,000 clones listed, around nine tenths were seen once. Source material: PBMCs or T cells enriched from blood (not recorded which). Receptors were obtained from a young woman who had recovered from COVID-19. CDR3s include the opening cysteine and the closing phenylalanine or tryptophan. The D gene is left open where the match is weak. Expanded clones get a size class; other rows say once, few or many, or leave the size out.

TRBD2,TRBV19,.,TRBJ2-3,CASSLGRGTSGIAGDTQYF,TGTGCCAGTAGCCTGGGGAGGGGGACTAGCGGGATCGCCGGAGATACGCAGTATTTT
TRBD1,TRBV5-1,.,TRBJ2-1,CASSFRDRGYSEQFF,TGCGCCAGCAGCTTCCGGGACAGGGGATACAGTGAGCAGTTCTTC
.,TRBV15,once,TRBJ1-1,CATSRDPQGNTEAFF,TGTGCCACCAGCAGAGATCCCCAGGGGAACACTGAAGCTTTCTTT
TRBD1,TRBV5-5,.,TRBJ1-6,CASSRTDRATYNSPLHF,TGTGCCAGCAGCCGGACCGACAGGGCTACCTATAATTCACCCCTCCACTTT
TRBD2,TRBV7-8,.,TRBJ2-7,CASSFQRTGTSGRYEQYF,TGTGCCAGCAGCTTCCAACGGACAGGGACTAGCGGGAGGTACGAGCAGTACTTC
.,TRBV2,.,TRBJ1-2,CASSPSSGGNYGYTF,TGTGCCAGCAGTCCCAGCAGCGGGGGGAACTATGGCTACACCTTC
.,TRBV9,.,TRBJ1-1,CASSVARGETFF,TGTGCCAGCAGCGTAGCTAGGGGCGAGACTTTCTTT
.,TRBV3-1/TRBV3-2,.,TRBJ2-3,CASSQGPDTQYF,TGTGCCAGCAGCCAAGGGCCAGATACGCAGTATTTT
.,TRBV11-2,.,TRBJ1-3,CASSFQTGSGNTIYF,TGTGCCAGCAGCTTCCAGACGGGCTCTGGAAACACCATATATTTT
TRBD1,TRBV19,.,TRBJ1-2,CASRSGSYRDRVYGYTF,TGTGCCAGTAGATCTGGGTCTTACCGGGACAGGGTTTATGGCTACACCTTC
.,TRBV6-6,once,TRBJ1-1,CASSPVTGNTEAFF,TGTGCCAGCAGTCCAGTTACAGGGAACACTGAAGCTTTCTTT
.,TRBV10-2,.,TRBJ1-5,CASSRRDQPQHF,TGCGCCAGCAGCCGAAGAGATCAGCCCCAGCATTTT
.,TRBV5-1,.,TRBJ2-5,CASTLGPAIQETQYF,TGCGCCAGCACTCTGGGGCCAGCAATCCAAGAGACCCAGTACTTC
TRBD2,TRBV29-1,.,TRBJ2-1,CSVAPDWEGNEQFF,TGCAGCGTTGCCCCCGATTGGGAGGGCAATGAGCAGTTCTTC
TRBD2,TRBV5-1,.,TRBJ2-1,CASSRGLEQFF,TGCGCCAGCAGTCGGGGACTAGAGCAGTTCTTC
TRBD1,TRBV11-3,.,TRBJ2-7,CASSLAGTGGYEQYF,TGTGCCAGCAGCCTAGCGGGGACAGGGGGCTACGAGCAGTACTTC
.,TRBV9,.,TRBJ2-3,CASSRPGGTDTQYF,TGTGCCAGCAGCCGACCTGGGGGGACAGATACGCAGTATTTT
TRBD2,TRBV27,.,TRBJ2-7,CASSLSSAGGIREQYF,TGTGCCAGCAGTTTATCTTCAGCGGGGGGGATTCGCGAGCAGTACTTC
TRBD2,TRBV7-9,.,TRBJ2-1,CASSLARGENEQFF,TGTGCCAGCAGCTTAGCGCGGGGGGAGAATGAGCAGTTCTTC
TRBD2,TRBV7-8,.,TRBJ2-7,CASRPAGRGGHEQYF,TGTGCCAGTAGACCCGCGGGGAGGGGTGGCCACGAGCAGTACTTC
.,TRBV2,.,TRBJ2-6,CASTPRAVGIGANVLTF,TGTGCCAGCACCCCGAGGGCCGTTGGTATAGGGGCCAACGTCCTGACTTTC
TRBD1,TRBV7-2,.,TRBJ2-7,CASSKRDSSYEQYF,TGTGCCAGCAGCAAACGGGACAGCTCCTACGAGCAGTACTTC
.,TRBV3-1/TRBV3-2,.,TRBJ2-5,CASSQDLNYPLGTQYF,TGTGCCAGCAGCCAAGATCTTAACTACCCCTTGGGGACCCAGTACTTC
.,TRBV29-1,.,TRBJ1-5,CSVGGERNQPQHF,TGCAGCGTCGGAGGCGAACGAAATCAGCCCCAGCATTTT
TRBD1,TRBV19,.,TRBJ1-1,CASRLSGQGAHEAFF,TGTGCCAGTAGGCTCTCGGGACAGGGTGCTCATGAAGCTTTCTTT
.,TRBV15,.,TRBJ1-2,CATMDNGRKGGYTF,TGTGCCACCATGGATAATGGCAGGAAGGGGGGCTACACCTTC